This T cell receptor beta chain was sequenced during a study of identical twins. The CDR3 runs 15 residues. V lost 7 bases, J lost 9 bases, and 13 bases stayed unmatched. A single record per CDR3 protein comes from TCRdb applying MiXCR to the 5' RACE reads. The sample shows over 550,000 distinct CDR3 sequences, 7% to 7.5% of them seen only once. This clonotype was detected many times. The same sample was also used in a study of yellow fever vaccine responses in identical twins.

The genes are TRBV12-3 or TRBV12-4 and TRBJ1-4; 8 nucleotides agree with TRBD1. Sequenced material: PBMCs. The TCR comes from a woman between 18 and 29 years old in good health. DNA for the CDR3: TGTGCCAGCACCCCCATGGGGACAGGAATGAAAAAACTGTTTTTT. It codes for CASTPMGTGMKKLFF.